The 14 T cell receptor beta chains listed next were all sequenced from one sample in a study of patients and donors after allogeneic stem cell transplantation. TCRdb recomputed calls from the RT-PCR reads with MiXCR, one row per CDR3 protein. The sample has around 150,000 distinct CDR3 sequences, around 30% seen once. The source material was blood, either unsorted or a sorted T cell fraction (not recorded which). The origin of the receptors is a human donor who was either an allogeneic HSCT recipient or a stem cell or donor lymphocyte infusion donor (not recorded which). It is not recorded whose cells these are; they may come from a transplant donor.

This clonotype occurred a few times. The chain joins TRBV10-3 to TRBJ2-7, with D maybe TRBD2 (6 bases). The ends were cut back, 8 bases at V and 4 bases at J, with 21 bases in the middle. The germline CDR1 and CDR2 sequences are ENHRY and SYGVKD. CDR3 length: 15 amino acids. The CDR3: CAISEGPVPEYEQYF. The DNA of the CDR3 is TGTGCCATCTCGGAGGGGCCGGTCCCAGAATACGAGCAGTACTTC.

J is TRBJ1-5 and V is TRBV20-1, with D unclear. V was pared by 5 bases and J by 1 base, with 9 bases between. CDR3 size: 13 residues. CDR1 is DFQATT and CDR2 is SNEGSKA in the germline V gene (reference sequence). The CDR3 sequence is CSARSGSNQPQHF. CDR3 in DNA: TGCAGTGCTCGTTCAGGCAGCAATCAGCCCCAGCATTTT.

The gene calls are TRBV27 and TRBJ2-1, with D tentatively TRBD1 (6 bases). Per the germline V gene, CDR1 is MNHEY and CDR2 is SMNVEV (reference sequence). The V and J ends lost 7 bases and 8 bases respectively, with 18 bases between them. CDR3 size: 14 residues. The CDR3 DNA follows: TGTGCCAGCAAGGGGACACTCCTAGGGGATGAGCAGTTCTTC. This gives the protein CASKGTLLGDEQFF.

The V gene is TRBV28, the J gene TRBJ2-7, with 9 bases lining up with TRBD2. With 8 bases clipped from V and 5 bases from J, the junction kept 10 bases outside the gene matches. Germline V gene lookup returns CDR1 MDHEN and CDR2 SYDVKM. The CDR3 spans 14 residues. CDR3 protein: CASRPGLAIDEQYF. The CDR3 DNA sequence: TGTGCCAGCCGTCCCGGACTAGCGATTGACGAGCAGTACTTC.

This clonotype was seen a few times. The rearrangement joins TRBV9 to TRBJ2-1, with TRBD1 matching over 8 bases. The CDR3 has 13 residues. Germline V gives CDR1 SGDLS, CDR2 YYNGEE. Unmatched junction bases numbered 6, after V lost 3 bases and J lost 10 bases. This chain's CDR3 is CASSADRVYEQFF. The CDR3 coding sequence is TGTGCCAGCAGCGCGGACAGGGTCTACGAGCAGTTCTTC.

This chain uses TRBV14 with TRBJ1-2, with D unresolved. Germline lookup yields CDR1 SGHDN and CDR2 FVKESK. V was shortened by 1 base and J by 5 bases, with 8 bases between the two germline ends. This CDR3 has 13 residues. This CDR3 reads CASSQGTGYGYTF. The CDR3 DNA sequence: TGTGCCAGCAGCCAAGGAACTGGATATGGCTACACCTTC. Filled out from reference TRBV14 and TRBJ1-2, the complete variable domain reads EAGVTQFPSHSVIEKGQTVTLRCDPISGHDNLYWYRRVMGKEIKFLLHFVKESKQDESGMPNNRFLAERTGGTYSTLKVQPAELEDSGVYFCASSQGTGYGYTFGSGTRLTVV.

This sequence joins TRBV15 and TRBJ2-3; D is unresolved. Trimming removed 0 bases from V and 2 bases from J, with 9 bases in between. CDR1 and CDR2 (germline): LNHNV, YYDKDF (reference sequence). The CDR3 spans 15 residues. The CDR3 is CATSREAQSTDTQYF. The CDR3 nucleotides read TGTGCCACCAGCAGAGAAGCACAGTCCACAGATACGCAGTATTTT.

The chain couples TRBV7-9 to TRBJ2-1; D is uncertain. Germline lookup yields CDR1 SEHNR and CDR2 FQNEAQ (reference sequence). The CDR3 has 13 amino acids. The ends were cut back, 1 base at V and 6 bases at J, with 7 bases in the middle. In nucleotides, the CDR3 is TGTGCCAGCAGCTTAGACTGGTCCAATGAGCAGTTCTTC. Encoded protein: CASSLDWSNEQFF.

This clonotype was seen a few times. The CDR3 region has the DNA TGTGCCAGCAGCTTAGGACCTTGGGGAGAGGGGCAGTACTTC. Amino acids: CASSLGPWGEGQYF. The chain employs TRBV27 and TRBJ2-5; D is possibly TRBD1 or TRBD2 (5 bases each). The CDR3 covers 14 residues. V gave up 6 bases and J gave up 11 bases, with 22 bases separating them. The germline CDR1 and CDR2 sequences are MNHEY and SMNVEV (reference sequence).

This clonotype was seen only a few times. This chain links TRBV28 with TRBJ1-6, with TRBD1 identical over 7 bases. The CDR3 covers 14 residues. The ends lost 3 bases at V and 8 bases at J; junction bases unmatched: 4. Germline V gene data show CDR1 as MDHEN and CDR2 as SYDVKM. CDR3 sequence: CASSFDRVDSPLHF. The DNA for the CDR3 is TGTGCCAGCAGTTTTGACAGGGTGGATTCACCCCTCCACTTT.

The sample holds a few counts of this clonotype. The V call is TRBV20-1, the J call TRBJ1-2; no definite D call. The CDR3 extends over 14 amino acids. Germline values: CDR1 DFQATT, CDR2 SNEGSKA (reference sequence). The germline V and J ends were trimmed by 2 bases and 5 bases, with 15 bases remaining between them. CDR3 nucleotide sequence: TGCAGTGCTAGACGATTTGGGGAAGAGTATGGCTACACCTTC. This gives the protein CSARRFGEEYGYTF.

In its sample, this clonotype was seen a few times. The chain recombines TRBV7-2 with TRBJ1-4, with no clear D. The CDR3 covers 14 residues. CDR1 is SGHTA, CDR2 FQGNSA, per germline. V lost 7 bases and J 4 bases, leaving 13 bases between the germline ends. This chain's CDR3 is CASNQTGINEKLFF. CDR3 DNA sequence: TGTGCCAGCAACCAGACCGGGATTAATGAAAAACTGTTTTTT.

This clonotype has a handful of counts. The chain couples TRBV20-1 to TRBJ1-2; 8 nucleotides line up with TRBD1. V was clipped by 6 bases and J by 2 bases; unmatched bases: 8. Germline V gene sequence: CDR1 DFQATT, CDR2 SNEGSKA (reference sequence). The CDR3 totals 14 residues. The CDR3 coding sequence is TGCAGTGCACCTGGACAGGGCCCCAACTATGGCTACACCTTC. Its translation: CSAPGQGPNYGYTF.

This clonotype occurred a few times. This CDR3 reads CASSGSRETQYF. DNA for the CDR3: TGTGCCAGCTCTGGGAGTAGGGAGACCCAGTACTTC. V is TRBV6-6 and J is TRBJ2-5; D perhaps matches TRBD2 (5 bases). The CDR3 runs to 12 residues. Trimming pared 8 bases from V and 5 bases from J, leaving 12 bases between. Germline CDR1 is MNHNY and CDR2 is SVGAGI (reference sequence).